This T cell receptor beta chain was retrieved from a study of control samples from healthy donors and cancer patients. Profiled with immunoSEQ multiplex PCR; TCRdb holds only in-frame clones, not every one. The table lists 400,000 to 500,000 clones, 75% to 95% of them singletons. CDR1 and CDR2 from the germline V gene are MGHRA and YSYEKL. The germline V and J ends were trimmed by 4 bases and 11 bases, with 20 bases remaining between them. The CDR3 loop spans 14 amino acids. The clonotype originates from a man between 40 and 49 years old with head and neck cancer. This chain joins TRBV4-1 and TRBJ1-1, with TRBD1 as a possible D gene (6 bases). Sequenced sample: PBMCs. CDR3 loop: CASSPQGRTGLAFF. CDR3 in DNA: TGCGCCAGCAGCCCCCAAGGGCGAACAGGGTTGGCTTTCTTT.